These 25 T cell receptor beta chains came from one sample sequenced in a study of blood T cells in healthy people across ages. With a J-beta primer mix and a sample-barcoded 5' primer, a second PCR ran about 6 to 11 cycles. Each CDR3 protein is one row after TCRdb ran MiXCR on the 5' RACE reads. This sample has roughly 1.5 million distinct CDR3 sequences, with under 55% found just once. The sample comprised blood. The receptors come from a woman in her late teens or twenties in good health.

The rearrangement joins TRBV15 to TRBJ2-1; possible D gene TRBD1, 5 bases. V was shortened by 6 bases and J by 6 bases, with 15 bases between the two germline ends. Germline V gene sequence: CDR1 LNHNV, CDR2 YYDKDF (reference sequence). The CDR3 totals 14 residues. The CDR3 bases are TGTGCCACCAGTGTGTCAGGGCTTGCCAATGAGCAGTTCTTC. Protein sequence: CATSVSGLANEQFF.

This rearrangement joins TRBV20-1 to TRBJ2-4, with unresolved D. Matching the DNA end better, TRBJ2-5 makes the J call doubtful. The CDR3 is 11 residues long. Germline V gene sequence: CDR1 DFQATT, CDR2 SNEGSKA (reference sequence). CDR3 DNA sequence: TGCAGTGCGGGCCAGAAAGAGACCCAGTACTTC. Translating it yields CSAGQKETQYF.

A few counts support this clonotype. The chain employs TRBV12-3 or TRBV12-4 and TRBJ1-5; the D gene is possibly TRBD1 (6 bases). The CDR3 has 14 residues. Trimming took off 5 bases at V and 1 base at J, with 9 bases between the two ends. The CDR3 DNA reads as TGTGCCAGCAGTGGGGGCCTAAGCAATCAGCCCCAGCATTTT. Amino acid sequence: CASSGGLSNQPQHF.

In its sample, this clonotype was seen a few times. The J gene is TRBJ2-7, the V gene TRBV5-1; 9 nucleotides match TRBD2. The CDR3 has 13 residues. The J segment lost 3 bases and the V segment lost 9 bases, leaving 7 bases of the junction unmatched. CDR1 is SGHRS and CDR2 is YFSETQ in the germline V gene. The CDR3 DNA reads as TGCGCCACCAGACTAGCGGAAAACTACGAGCAGTACTTC. Translated, it gives CATRLAENYEQYF.

This clonotype has only a few counts. The chain recombines TRBV4-1 with TRBJ1-5; TRBD1 agrees at 7 bases. This CDR3 has 15 amino acids. Germline CDR1 reads MGHRA; CDR2 reads YSYEKL. V lost 0 bases, J lost 6 bases, and 5 bases stayed unmatched. In DNA, the CDR3 is TGCGCCAGCAGCCAAGATGTCCAGGGGGTTCAGCCCCAGCATTTT. It is translated as CASSQDVQGVQPQHF.

This rearrangement joins TRBV3-1 to TRBJ2-1; no firm D call. The CDR3 is 17 residues long. CDR1 LGHDT and CDR2 YNNKEL come from the germline V gene (reference sequence). V gave up 4 bases and J gave up 6 bases, with 22 bases separating them. CDR3 coding DNA: TGTGCCAGCAGCCCCTCACTTGGTAGGGCCAGGAGCAATGAGCAGTTCTTC. This sequence encodes CASSPSLGRARSNEQFF.

The rearrangement uses TRBV6-2 or TRBV6-3 and TRBJ2-6; 8 positions match TRBD1. Trimming cost V 6 bases and J 0 bases; bases outside gene matches: 13. Germline V lookup: CDR1 MNHEY, CDR2 SVGEGT. The CDR3 extends over 19 amino acids. This CDR3 is CASSREPGQVISGANVLTF. The CDR3 region has the DNA TGTGCCAGCAGCCGAGAACCGGGACAGGTTATCTCTGGGGCCAACGTCCTGACTTTC.

This clonotype was seen more than once but under ten times. This rearrangement joins TRBV24-1 to TRBJ2-4; 10 nucleotides line up with TRBD1. The J call may be faulty, since TRBJ2-5 better matches the DNA end. Germline CDR1 and CDR2: KGHDR and SFDVKD. The CDR3 is made up of 15 amino acids. CDR3 region: CATSVGQGDVETQYF. The CDR3 DNA reads TGTGCCACCAGTGTCGGACAGGGGGACGTAGAGACCCAGTACTTC.

The gene calls are TRBV27 and TRBJ2-7; no definite D call. The germline CDR1 and CDR2 sequences are MNHEY and SMNVEV (reference sequence). V gave up 3 bases and J gave up 0 bases, with 12 bases separating them. This CDR3 spans 15 amino acids. The CDR3 is CASSLLRSDSYEQYF. The CDR3 bases are TGTGCCAGCAGTTTGCTGAGGTCCGACTCCTACGAGCAGTACTTC.

Comment on this clonotype: Its ends do not fully match the called genes, so a read error is possible. The chain combines TRBV27 with TRBJ2-1; D not resolved. CDR3 length: 14 residues. CDR1 MNHEY and CDR2 SMNVEV come from the germline V gene (reference sequence). The CDR3 DNA reads as TGTGCCAGCAGTCAGGAGATCCCCTACAATGAGCAGGTCTTC. It encodes CASSQEIPYNEQVF.

This chain uses TRBV19 with TRBJ2-7; 9 bases agree with TRBD1. CDR1 and CDR2 (germline): LNHDA, SQIVND (reference sequence). After removal of 5 bases from V and 4 bases from J, the junction contained 9 bases not matched to a gene. This CDR3 spans 15 amino acids. CDR3: CASSAGTGIVYEQYF. The DNA for the CDR3 is TGTGCCAGTAGTGCCGGGACAGGGATCGTTTACGAGCAGTACTTC. The whole variable domain, remainder taken from reference TRBV19 and TRBJ2-7, is DGGITQSPKYLFRKEGQNVTLSCEQNLNHDAMYWYRQDPGQGLRLIYYSQIVNDFQKGDIAEGYSVSREKKESFPLTVTSAQKNPTAFYLCASSAGTGIVYEQYFGPGTRLTVT.

This clonotype has a handful of counts. The chain employs TRBV7-8 and TRBJ2-1, with TRBD2 identical over 9 bases. Trimming removed 4 bases from V and 2 bases from J; junction bases left unmatched: 3. Germline lookup yields CDR1 SGHVS and CDR2 FQNEAQ. The CDR3 runs to 15 residues. CDR3: CASSSSGVPYNEQFF. The CDR3 nucleotides are TGTGCCAGCAGCTCTAGCGGGGTCCCCTACAATGAGCAGTTCTTC.

The chain carries TRBV4-1 and TRBJ2-1; TRBD1 is a possible D gene (5 bases). The DNA matches TRBJ2-7 better at its end, which makes the J call doubtful. The CDR3 has 15 residues. Germline V lookup: CDR1 MGHRA, CDR2 YSYEKL. CDR3 in amino acids: CASSQERWTPHEQYF. CDR3 DNA: TGCGCCAGCAGCCAAGAAAGATGGACACCCCACGAGCAGTACTTC.

This rearrangement joins TRBV12-3 or TRBV12-4 to TRBJ2-1; D call uncertain. Trimming shortened V by 6 bases and J by 8 bases, and 11 bases separated the two germline ends. The CDR3 length is 12 residues. CDR3 protein: CASRPPGDEQFF. The CDR3 DNA follows: TGTGCCAGCAGGCCTCCGGGCGATGAGCAGTTCTTC.

This chain joins TRBV12-3 or TRBV12-4 and TRBJ1-4; D call uncertain. Trimming took off 2 bases at V and 5 bases at J, with 6 bases between the two ends. The CDR3 has 13 amino acids. CDR3 nucleotide sequence: TGTGCCAGCAGTTTATCACAGAATGAAAAACTGTTTTTT. Protein product: CASSLSQNEKLFF.

The CDR3, as DNA: TGTGCCAGCAGTTTGGGACTAGCGGGAGGGGATGAGCAGTACTTC. Translation gives CASSLGLAGGDEQYF. The gene calls are TRBV12-3 or TRBV12-4 and TRBJ2-1; 16 bases are shared with TRBD2. The DNA end is a closer match to TRBJ2-7, so the J assignment may be wrong. This CDR3 is built from 15 residues.

The V gene is TRBV12-3 or TRBV12-4, the J gene TRBJ1-2, with 9 bases that match TRBD1. The J segment lost 9 bases and the V segment lost 4 bases, leaving 6 bases of the junction unmatched. The CDR3 contains 13 residues. The CDR3 region is CASSWDRVSSYTF. The CDR3 DNA reads TGTGCCAGCAGTTGGGACAGGGTTAGTAGCTACACCTTC.

The genes are TRBV7-2 and TRBJ2-7; perhaps TRBD2 as D (6 bases). Trimming removed 5 bases at V and 5 bases at J, with 19 bases between. The germline V gene has CDR1 SGHTA and CDR2 FQGNSA. The CDR3 consists of 15 residues. CDR3 sequence reads: CASSLLGGSSDEQYF. CDR3 DNA: TGTGCCAGCAGCCTCCTCGGGGGTAGTTCGGACGAGCAGTACTTC. Full variable domain (missing parts from reference TRBV7-2 and TRBJ2-7): GAGVSQSPSNKVTEKGKDVELRCDPISGHTALYWYRQSLGQGLEFLIYFQGNSAPDKSGLPSDRFSAERTGGSVSTLTIQRTQQEDSAVYLCASSLLGGSSDEQYFGPGTRLTVT.

About this clonotype: The germline gene is not matched at one end of the junction; a read error may be the cause. V is TRBV11-3 and J is TRBJ2-1; TRBD2 matches 9 bases. In germline, CDR1 is SGHNT, CDR2 YENEEA. The CDR3 has 18 amino acids. Here the CDR3 reads CASSLGHGGGAPYNEQFF. Written as DNA, the CDR3 is TGTGCCAGTAGCTTAGGTCACGGCGGGGGGGCTCCCTACAATGAGCAGTTCTTC.

For the CDR3, the DNA is TGCAGTGCTCCTTCTTCTAGTGGTGAGCAGTTCTTC. Encoded protein: CSAPSSSGEQFF. The V call is TRBV20-1, the J call TRBJ2-1; unclear D gene. Between the trimmed V and J ends, which lost 5 bases and 9 bases, there was a span of 14 bases. CDR1 and CDR2 from the germline V gene are DFQATT and SNEGSKA (reference sequence). The CDR3 is 12 amino acids.

The chain uses TRBV20-1 and TRBJ1-5; D remains unclear. V lost 6 bases, J lost 0 bases, and 12 bases lay in between. The CDR3 contains 14 residues. Per the germline V gene, CDR1 is DFQATT and CDR2 is SNEGSKA (reference sequence). This CDR3 reads CSAIPAASNQPQHF. As DNA, the CDR3 is TGCAGTGCCATACCGGCCGCTAGCAATCAGCCCCAGCATTTT.

The sample holds many counts of this clonotype. The junction and the germline gene differ at one end; a read error may be behind it. The chain has TRBV5-1 and TRBJ1-1, with 8 positions matching TRBD1. Per the germline V gene, CDR1 is SGHRS and CDR2 is YFSETQ. The CDR3 sequence is 14 residues long. The CDR3: CASSLQGGNTEAFF. Written as DNA, the CDR3 is TGTGCCAGCAGCTTACAGGGGGGGAACACTGAAGCTTTCTTT.

This clonotype was observed a handful of times. The V and J genes are TRBV4-3 and TRBJ2-1; the D gene is possibly TRBD2 (6 bases). The CDR3 is 17 residues long. Trimming removed 2 bases from V and 1 base from J, with 15 bases in between. Germline V lookup: CDR1 LGHNA, CDR2 YSLEER. DNA for the CDR3: TGCGCCAGCAGCCAACTAAGTCGGCGGGAATCCTACAATGAGCAGTTCTTC. Protein product: CASSQLSRRESYNEQFF.

The chain recombines TRBV2 with TRBJ1-2; no clear D. CDR3 length: 15 amino acids. Germline V gene sequence: CDR1 SNHLY, CDR2 FYNNEI. With 5 bases removed from V and 2 bases from J, the gap between germline ends came to 15 bases. The CDR3 loop is CASSKGGRGNYGYTF. CDR3 sequence (DNA): TGTGCCAGCAGTAAAGGAGGCCGCGGGAACTATGGCTACACCTTC.

The rearrangement joins TRBV20-1 to TRBJ2-1; 7 bases align to TRBD2. V shed 6 bases, J shed 4 bases, and the junction held 9 bases outside the gene matches. The CDR3 spans 14 residues. Germline V gene sequence: CDR1 DFQATT, CDR2 SNEGSKA (reference sequence). The CDR3 DNA reads TGCAGTGCGCCGCTAGCGGAGACATACAATGAGCAGTTCTTC. It is translated as CSAPLAETYNEQFF.